Below, 15 T cell receptor beta chains from the same sample are listed, as sequenced in a study of blood T cells in healthy people across ages. PCR was performed a second time for roughly 7 to 12 cycles using a sample-barcoded 5' primer and a J-beta primer mix. Each CDR3 protein is one row after TCRdb ran MiXCR on the 5' RACE reads. Counted here are around 1.5 million distinct CDR3 sequences, 35% to 45% occurring once; the ten biggest clones make up less than 8%. The source material was blood. The origin of the receptors is a woman between 18 and 30 years old in good health.

On this clonotype itself: Germline is not matched at one junction end, which may reflect a read error. J is TRBJ2-4 and V is TRBV25-1, with a weak D call TRBD1 (6 bases). Judging by the DNA end, TRBJ2-7 fits better; the J call may be wrong. This CDR3 has 12 amino acids. Germline V lookup: CDR1 MGHDK, CDR2 SYGVNS. CDR3 sequence: CARSQGSHEQYF. CDR3 DNA sequence: TGTGCCCGCAGTCAGGGGTCCCACGAGCAGTACTTC.

The gene calls are TRBV25-1 and TRBJ2-1; D not resolved. V shed 0 bases and J shed 9 bases, with 12 bases lying between them. Germline CDR1 is MGHDK and CDR2 is SYGVNS. CDR3 length: 14 residues. CDR3 sequence reads: CASSEYPGSSEQFF. The CDR3 nucleotides are TGTGCCAGCAGTGAATATCCGGGTTCAAGTGAGCAGTTCTTC.

This sequence joins TRBV4-1 and TRBJ2-2; tentatively, D is TRBD1 (6 bases). CDR3 size: 15 residues. Per germline, CDR1 MGHRA and CDR2 YSYEKL. Trimming took 1 base from V and 2 from J, leaving 8 bases between them. The CDR3: CASSQGGRNTGELFF. DNA for the CDR3: TGCGCCAGCAGCCAAGGGGGGCGCAACACCGGGGAGCTGTTTTTT.

This rearrangement joins TRBV23-1 to TRBJ1-2, with D possibly being TRBD1 (5 bases). TRBV23-1 is placed among ORFs of uncertain function. CDR3 length: 14 residues. Trimming left V 8 bases short and J 2 bases short, with 15 bases between. The CDR3 spells CASAFAPGNYGYTF. CDR3 DNA: TGCGCCAGCGCCTTCGCCCCAGGGAACTATGGCTACACCTTC.

The chain joins TRBV20-1 to TRBJ2-2; the D gene is possibly TRBD2 (7 bases). The CDR3 spans 12 residues. V lost 4 bases to trimming and J lost 6 bases, with 9 bases between them. Germline V lookup: CDR1 DFQATT, CDR2 SNEGSKA (reference sequence). The CDR3 loop is CSAKGGAGELFF. The CDR3 bases are TGCAGTGCTAAGGGGGGGGCCGGGGAGCTGTTTTTT.

This clonotype showed up just a few times. V gene TRBV6-5 combines with J gene TRBJ2-5, with D possibly TRBD2 on 5 matching bases. The CDR3 runs 10 residues. Trimming cost V 9 bases and J 11 bases, with 13 bases left between them. Germline CDR1 reads MNHEY; CDR2 reads SVGAGI. As DNA, the CDR3 is TGTGCCAGGCCTTTCGGGGAGCAGTACTTC. Protein product: CARPFGEQYF.

The rearrangement uses TRBV7-9 and TRBJ1-5, with 10 bases fitting TRBD1. V lost 4 bases to trimming and J lost 5 bases; unmatched junction nucleotides: 14. CDR1 and CDR2 (germline): SEHNR, FQNEAQ (reference sequence). This CDR3 has 18 amino acids. The CDR3 protein is CASSWGKPGQGNHQPQHF. DNA of the CDR3: TGTGCCAGCAGCTGGGGAAAGCCGGGACAGGGGAACCATCAGCCCCAGCATTTT.

This clonotype is a singleton in its sample. The genes are TRBV27 and TRBJ2-1, with 7 bases lining up with TRBD2. Trimming cost V 5 bases and J 8 bases; bases outside gene matches: 12. In germline, CDR1 is MNHEY, CDR2 SMNVEV (reference sequence). CDR3 size: 15 residues. Here the CDR3 reads CASSLKGIGRDEQFF. For the CDR3, the DNA is TGTGCCAGCAGTCTGAAGGGCATAGGGAGGGATGAGCAGTTCTTC.

The chain couples TRBV9 to TRBJ2-7, with 10 nucleotides matching TRBD2. This CDR3 is 16 amino acids long. With V trimmed by 0 bases and J by 4 bases, 7 bases remained unmatched. Germline CDR1 SGDLS, CDR2 YYNGEE. The CDR3 loop is CASSVESSGSGYEQYF. The CDR3 bases are TGTGCCAGCAGCGTAGAGTCTAGCGGGAGTGGATACGAGCAGTACTTC.

The J gene is TRBJ2-1, the V gene TRBV29-1; D uncertain. V shed 5 bases and J shed 10 bases, with 18 bases lying between them. Looked up from germline, CDR1 is SQVTM and CDR2 is ANQGSEA. This CDR3 is 13 amino acids long. The CDR3 DNA is TGCAGCGTTATGCTTCACGGATTTTACGAGCAGTTCTTC. Its protein is CSVMLHGFYEQFF.

This clonotype was observed a handful of times. The gene calls are TRBV7-2 and TRBJ1-6; 9 bases are shared with TRBD1. This CDR3 has 16 residues. The V gene end was trimmed by 1 base and the J gene end by 13 bases; junction bases not matched to a gene: 11. Germline values: CDR1 SGHTA, CDR2 FQGNSA. The CDR3 protein is CASSLGSGTGTSPLHF. The DNA for the CDR3 is TGTGCCAGCAGCTTAGGGTCCGGGACAGGGACATCCCCCCTCCACTTT.

This clonotype was picked up many times. The chain carries TRBV10-3 and TRBJ1-1; D is perhaps TRBD1 (6 bases). The CDR3 loop spans 14 amino acids. Germline V gene sequence: CDR1 ENHRY, CDR2 SYGVKD. V shed 10 bases and J shed 4 bases, with 19 bases lying between them. The CDR3 nucleotides read TGTGCCACTGGGACGGGGGCGGTAGGCACTGAAGCTTTCTTT. Amino acids: CATGTGAVGTEAFF.

DNA of the CDR3: TGTGCCATCAGTCTGAACAGTGGGGCAGAATCCGAGCAGTACTTC. It encodes CAISLNSGAESEQYF. The chain links TRBV10-3 to TRBJ2-4; possibly TRBD1 for D (5 bases). TRBJ2-7 matches the DNA end more closely, so the J call is doubtful. CDR1 is ENHRY and CDR2 is SYGVKD in the germline V gene. CDR3 length equals 15 residues.

The V call is TRBV2, the J call TRBJ2-1, with 16 bases lining up with TRBD2. J was trimmed by 7 bases and V by 6 bases; bases with no gene match: 6. Germline assignment: CDR1 SNHLY and CDR2 FYNNEI. The CDR3 runs to 16 residues. CDR3 in DNA: TGTGCCAGCAGGCCGGGGACTAGCGGGAGGGTGAATGAGCAGTTCTTC. Its translation: CASRPGTSGRVNEQFF.

As regards this clonotype: A junction end diverges from the germline sequence, so it may reflect a read error. V usage is TRBV20-1 and J usage is TRBJ2-3; maybe TRBD2 (6 bases). Germline lookup yields CDR1 DFQATT and CDR2 SNEGSKA (reference sequence). The CDR3 contains 16 residues. The DNA for the CDR3 is TGCATTGCTAGAGAGGAGGGCTGGGGGTACACAGATACGCAGTATTTT. The encoded protein is CIAREEGWGYTDTQYF.